Sequencing of this T cell receptor (beta chain) was carried out in a study of cytomegalovirus exposure and HLA in healthy donors. Turning to the study itself: From donors who were HLA-typed, an early data release held 81 million or so unique TCRs.

Details on this clone: Its antigen is undetermined.

Germline lookup yields CDR1 KGHSH and CDR2 LQKENI. Trimming left V 6 bases short and J 7 bases short, with 12 bases between. This CDR3 region has 13 residues. The PCR contained 60 Vbeta and 13 Jbeta primers. Method: immunoSEQ multiplex PCR; TCRdb's copy keeps in-frame clones and lacks some. The repertoire has fewer than 150,000 clones, 80% of them found once; the top ten carry around 5%. Points from the study as a whole: Indistinguishable V segments such as TRBV6-2 and TRBV6-3 were excluded.

The chain recombines TRBV18 with TRBJ2-2; a weak D match, TRBD2 (6 bases). The TCR was taken from a male donor in good health and CMV-seronegative. Specimen: PBMCs. CDR3 coding DNA: TGTGCCAGCTCCCGGTCGCGGGACGGGGAGCTGTTTTTT. Its translation: CASSRSRDGELFF.